A single sample gave rise to the 6 T cell receptor beta chains below, sequenced in a study of cytomegalovirus exposure and HLA in healthy donors. 60 Vbeta and 13 Jbeta primers were used in PCR. Repertoires were generated with immunoSEQ multiplex PCR, while TCRdb's copy carries only in-frame clones and drops some. Among about 92,000 clones listed, approximately 84% were seen once. The sequenced sample was PBMCs. These receptors all come from a woman younger than 35 in good health and CMV-seropositive.

The chain is built from TRBV5-6 and TRBJ1-3, with 9 bases aligning to TRBD1. The V gene end was trimmed by 1 base and the J gene end by 4 bases; junction bases not matched to a gene: 6. The germline gives CDR1 SGHDT, CDR2 YYEEEE. This CDR3 region has 16 residues. CDR3: CASSLYGTGLGNTIYF. The CDR3 DNA is TGTGCCAGCAGCTTGTACGGGACAGGGTTAGGAAACACCATATATTTT.

The V and J genes are TRBV7-9 and TRBJ1-1, with 7 nucleotides matching TRBD1. The V gene end was trimmed by 4 bases and the J gene end by 4 bases; junction bases not matched to a gene: 6. From germline, CDR1 is SEHNR and CDR2 FQNEAQ (reference sequence). The CDR3 is 14 amino acids. Written as DNA, the CDR3 is TGTGCCAGCAGCTCACGACAGGGAGGCACTGAAGCTTTCTTT. Translated: CASSSRQGGTEAFF.

V gene TRBV2 combines with J gene TRBJ2-7, with 7 bases matching TRBD1. CDR1 and CDR2 from the germline V gene are SNHLY and FYNNEI. V trimming: 4 bases; J trimming: 3 bases; junction bases outside the gene matches: 15. The length of the CDR3 is 17 residues. CDR3 loop: CASSAQGIVETDYEQYF. The CDR3 DNA follows: TGTGCCAGCAGTGCACAGGGGATCGTAGAGACAGACTACGAGCAGTACTTC.

The V gene is TRBV2, the J gene TRBJ1-5, with D possibly TRBD1 on 6 matching bases. Germline-derived CDR1 and CDR2 are SNHLY and FYNNEI. The CDR3 covers 19 residues. Trimming cost V 0 bases and J 6 bases, with 24 bases left between them. CDR3 in amino acids: CASSEALLDDRSLGQPQHF. The CDR3 region has the DNA TGTGCCAGCAGTGAAGCGCTTCTGGACGACAGGTCGTTAGGTCAGCCCCAGCATTTT.

This chain links TRBV19 with TRBJ2-5, with TRBD2 matching 7 bases. Germline CDR1 and CDR2: LNHDA and SQIVND (reference sequence). Germline trimming cut 3 bases from V and 5 bases from J; bases unmatched to any gene: 9. The CDR3 has 15 amino acids. CDR3 coding DNA: TGTGCCAGTAGTATTACGGGGGGAGGTTGGGAGACCCAGTACTTC. Protein product: CASSITGGGWETQYF.

This clone was detected once. This chain connects TRBV5-4 to TRBJ2-3, with D possibly matching TRBD1 (6 bases). V lost 0 bases and J 0 bases, leaving 11 bases between the germline ends. The CDR3 length is 16 residues. Germline V gives CDR1 SGHNT, CDR2 YYREEE (reference sequence). The chain's CDR3 is CASSLALGQSTDTQYF. CDR3 sequence (DNA): TGTGCCAGCAGCTTGGCACTAGGACAGAGCACAGATACGCAGTATTTT.